This T cell receptor (beta chain) was documented in a study of blood T cell repertoires in COVID-19. Deletions cut 3 bases from V and 4 bases from J, with 11 bases between. CDR3 length equals 14 residues. Germline CDR1 is MNHNY and CDR2 is SVGAGI (reference sequence). Some clones are missing from TCRdb's copy, which holds only in-frame ones; the method was immunoSEQ multiplex PCR. The repertoire holds approximately 150,000 clones, with approximately 87% as singletons. The study drew participants aged about 18 to 89 years from fewer than 30 US areas. Participants reported their clinical history, and cohort assignment relied on those reports.

This chain joins TRBV6-6 and TRBJ2-3, with a tentative D call TRBD2 (5 bases). The sequence was collected from a man aged 50-59 years in a cohort exposed to, infected with or recovered from COVID-19 (not recorded which). The sample taken for sequencing was PBMCs or T cells enriched from blood (not recorded which). CDR3 sequence reads: CASSYSTSPDTQYF. The CDR3 DNA follows: TGTGCCAGCAGTTATTCCACTAGTCCAGATACGCAGTATTTT.